This TCR beta chain comes out of a study of blood T cells in healthy people across ages. Alongside a J-beta primer mix, a sample-barcoded 5' primer served in a second PCR lasting about 7 to 11 cycles. TCRdb passed the 5' RACE reads through MiXCR, listing each CDR3 protein once. There are hundreds of thousands of distinct CDR3 sequences in the sample; 27% occur only once, and approximately 30% lies in the top ten. This CDR3 has 17 amino acids. Germline V gives CDR1 LGHNA, CDR2 YSLEER. J lost 0 bases, V lost 2 bases, and 5 bases had no gene match. Whole-study findings and limits: Observed TCR beta diversity per million T cells went down as age went up. This fall followed a roughly linear course with age.

Details on this clonotype: Its antigen is unidentified.

The rearrangement links TRBV4-3 to TRBJ2-4; TRBD2 agrees at 9 bases. Source material: blood. This clonotype was obtained from a woman in her 70s in good health. The CDR3 DNA reads as TGCGCCAGCAGCCAATCCTTAGCGGGAGTAGCCAAAAACATTCAGTACTTC. Protein sequence: CASSQSLAGVAKNIQYF.